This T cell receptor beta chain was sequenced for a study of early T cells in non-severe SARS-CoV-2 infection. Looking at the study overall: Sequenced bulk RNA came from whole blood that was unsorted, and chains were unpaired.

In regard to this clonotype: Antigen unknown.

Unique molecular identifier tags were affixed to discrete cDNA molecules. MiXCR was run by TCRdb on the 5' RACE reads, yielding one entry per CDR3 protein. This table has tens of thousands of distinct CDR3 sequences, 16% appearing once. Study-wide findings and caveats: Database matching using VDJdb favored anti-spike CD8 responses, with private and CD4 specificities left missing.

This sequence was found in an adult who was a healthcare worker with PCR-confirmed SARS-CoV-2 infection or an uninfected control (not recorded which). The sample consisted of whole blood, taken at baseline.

DNA for the CDR3: TGTGCCAGCAGCGTATCCAGACGCGGGGCCAACGTCCTGACTTTC. Translating it yields CASSVSRRGANVLTF. The chain links TRBV9 to TRBJ2-6; no reliable D call. The germline gives CDR1 SGDLS, CDR2 YYNGEE. The V end lost 1 base, the J end lost 4 bases, and 9 bases lay between the germline ends. The CDR3 length is 15 residues.